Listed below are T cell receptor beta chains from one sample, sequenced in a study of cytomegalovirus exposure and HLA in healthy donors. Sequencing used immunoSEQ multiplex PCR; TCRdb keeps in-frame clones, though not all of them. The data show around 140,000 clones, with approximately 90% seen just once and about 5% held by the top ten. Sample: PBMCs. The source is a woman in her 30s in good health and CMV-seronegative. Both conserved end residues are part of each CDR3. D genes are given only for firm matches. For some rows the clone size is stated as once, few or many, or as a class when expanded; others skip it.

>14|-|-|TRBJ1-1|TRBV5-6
CASSPDSWSTEAFF
TGTGCCAGCAGCCCGGACAGCTGGAGCACTGAAGCTTTCTTT
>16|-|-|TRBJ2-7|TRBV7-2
CASSLWGGDSNYEQYF
TGTGCCAGCAGCTTATGGGGCGGAGACAGCAACTACGAGCAGTACTTC
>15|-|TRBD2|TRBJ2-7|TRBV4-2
CASSQGTSTGIRQYF
TGTGCCAGCAGCCAAGGGACTAGCACAGGAATAAGGCAGTACTTC
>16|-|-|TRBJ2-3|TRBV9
CASSVTSSQRTDTQYF
TGTGCCAGCAGCGTCACTAGTTCCCAGAGAACAGATACGCAGTATTTT
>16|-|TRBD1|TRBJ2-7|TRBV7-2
CASSPRYRGRGDEQYF
TGTGCCAGCAGCCCGCGCTACAGGGGGCGCGGCGACGAGCAGTACTTC
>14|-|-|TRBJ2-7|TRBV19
CASRPTRGSYEQYF
TGTGCCAGTAGACCAACCAGGGGTTCCTACGAGCAGTACTTC
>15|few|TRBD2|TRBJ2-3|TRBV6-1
CASSGLAGGPDTQYF
TGTGCCAGCAGTGGACTAGCGGGAGGGCCAGATACGCAGTATTTT
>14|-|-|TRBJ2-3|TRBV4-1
CASSRTGLSDTQYF
TGCGCCAGCAGCCGCACTGGACTTTCAGATACGCAGTATTTT
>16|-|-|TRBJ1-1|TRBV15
CATSRDLGRGYTEAFF
TGTGCCACCAGCAGAGATCTAGGCAGGGGTTATACTGAAGCTTTCTTT
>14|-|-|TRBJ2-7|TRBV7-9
CASSSTTGSYEQYF
TGTGCCAGCAGCTCAACAACAGGCTCCTACGAGCAGTACTTC
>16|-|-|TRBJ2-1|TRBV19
CASSIASRSSYNEQFF
TGTGCCAGTAGTATAGCTAGCAGGAGCTCCTACAATGAGCAGTTCTTC
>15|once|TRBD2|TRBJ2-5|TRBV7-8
CASRGRLAGDETQYF
TGTGCCAGCAGGGGGCGACTAGCGGGAGACGAGACCCAGTACTTC
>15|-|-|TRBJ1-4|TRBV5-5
CASSTEGGAEEKLFF
TGTGCCAGCAGCACCGAAGGAGGGGCAGAAGAAAAACTGTTTTTT
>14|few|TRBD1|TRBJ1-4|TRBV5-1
CASSRSGTAEKLFF
TGCGCCAGCAGCAGATCCGGGACAGCCGAAAAACTGTTTTTT
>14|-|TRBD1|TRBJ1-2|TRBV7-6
CASSPGTGYYGYTF
TGTGCCAGCAGCCCCGGGACAGGCTATTATGGCTACACCTTC
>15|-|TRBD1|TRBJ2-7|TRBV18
CASSRRTGVGGEQYF
TGTGCCAGCTCACGTAGGACAGGGGTAGGGGGCGAGCAGTACTTC
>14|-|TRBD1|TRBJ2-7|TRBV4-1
CASSQVLDRGNEYF
TGCGCCAGCAGCCAAGTCCTGGACAGGGGTAATGAGTACTTC
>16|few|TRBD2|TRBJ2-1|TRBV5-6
CASSSTSGTFHNEQFF
TGTGCCAGCAGTTCTACTAGCGGGACTTTCCACAATGAGCAGTTCTTC